This T cell receptor beta chain appears in the sequencing data of a study of T cells after yellow fever vaccination. About the study: Researchers used SMART-Seq v4 Ultra Low Input to prepare fractions that had low cell numbers. General study points: Only a small proportion of the clonotypes turned up in both the CD4 and the CD8 compartments, likely arising from convergent recombination. Detected again after the booster were most primary-vaccination clones, at about 96% CD4 and more than 70% CD8. One caveat is that FACS-sorted repertoires could contain abundant clonotypes contaminating from the bulk population.

The CDR3 sequence is 15 residues long. V shed 4 bases, J shed 4 bases, and the junction held 4 bases outside the gene matches. Germline values: CDR1 LNHDA, CDR2 SQIVND (reference sequence). On this clonotype: Its target is not known.

MiXCR was run by TCRdb on the 5' RACE reads, yielding one entry per CDR3 protein. The repertoire holds 450,000 to 600,000 distinct CDR3 sequences, with roughly 13% as singletons. The sample in question was PBMCs, obtained on the day of the yellow fever booster vaccination. This sequence originates from a man under 40 who received the YFV17D yellow fever vaccine. This rearrangement joins TRBV19 to TRBJ2-5; the match to TRBD2 covers 12 bases. For the CDR3, the DNA is TGTGCCAGTAGTAGGTTGGGACTAGCGGGAGAGACCCAGTACTTC. Its protein is CASSRLGLAGETQYF.